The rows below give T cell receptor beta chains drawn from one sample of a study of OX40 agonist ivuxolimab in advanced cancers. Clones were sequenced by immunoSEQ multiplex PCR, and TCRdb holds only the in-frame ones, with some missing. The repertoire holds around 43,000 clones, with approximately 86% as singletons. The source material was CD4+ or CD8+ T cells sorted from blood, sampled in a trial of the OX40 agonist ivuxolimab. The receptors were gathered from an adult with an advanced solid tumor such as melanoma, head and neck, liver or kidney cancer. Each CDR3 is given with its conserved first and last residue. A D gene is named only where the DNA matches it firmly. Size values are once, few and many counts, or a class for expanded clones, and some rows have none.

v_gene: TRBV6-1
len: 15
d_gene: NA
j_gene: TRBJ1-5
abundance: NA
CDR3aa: CASSEAPGDNQPQHF
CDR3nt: TGTGCCAGCAGTGAAGCACCAGGGGACAATCAGCCCCAGCATTTT

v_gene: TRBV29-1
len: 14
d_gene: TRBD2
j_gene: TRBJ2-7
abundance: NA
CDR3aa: CSAAGTKAHYEQYF
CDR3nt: TGCAGCGCCGCCGGGACTAAGGCTCACTACGAGCAGTACTTC

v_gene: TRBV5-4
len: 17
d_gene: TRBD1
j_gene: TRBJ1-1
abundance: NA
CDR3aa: CASSLRQGAARNTEAFF
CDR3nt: TGTGCCAGCAGCCTAAGACAGGGGGCGGCTCGAAACACTGAAGCTTTCTTT

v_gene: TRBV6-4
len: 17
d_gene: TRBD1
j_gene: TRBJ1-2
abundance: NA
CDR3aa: CASSLGTGGRLNYGYTF
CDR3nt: TGTGCCAGCAGCCTTGGGACAGGGGGACGCTTGAACTATGGCTACACCTTC

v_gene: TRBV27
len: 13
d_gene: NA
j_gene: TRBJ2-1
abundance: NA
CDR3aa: CAIRDTYYNEQFF
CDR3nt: TGTGCCATCCGGGACACATACTACAATGAGCAGTTCTTC

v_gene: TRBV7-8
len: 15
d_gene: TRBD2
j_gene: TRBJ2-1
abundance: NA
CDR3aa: CASSQPAGGYNEQFF
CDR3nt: TGTGCCAGCAGCCAACCAGCGGGGGGGTACAATGAGCAGTTCTTC

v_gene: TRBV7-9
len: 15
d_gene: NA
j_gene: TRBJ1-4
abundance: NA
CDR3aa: CASSFSAGPNEKLFF
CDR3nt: TGTGCCAGCAGCTTTTCGGCAGGGCCTAATGAAAAACTGTTTTTT

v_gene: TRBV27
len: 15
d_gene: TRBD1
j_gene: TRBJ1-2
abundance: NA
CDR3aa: CASSRSTGLPYGYTF
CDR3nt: TGTGCCAGCAGTAGGTCGACAGGGCTGCCCTATGGCTACACCTTC

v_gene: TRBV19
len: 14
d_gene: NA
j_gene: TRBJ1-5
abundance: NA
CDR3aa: CASSIVTDNQPQHF
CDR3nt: TGTGCCAGTAGTATAGTAACAGACAATCAGCCCCAGCATTTT

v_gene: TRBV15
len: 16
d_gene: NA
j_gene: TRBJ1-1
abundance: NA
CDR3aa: CATSRGVTPSDTEAFF
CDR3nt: TGTGCCACCAGCAGAGGGGTAACCCCGTCGGACACTGAAGCTTTCTTT

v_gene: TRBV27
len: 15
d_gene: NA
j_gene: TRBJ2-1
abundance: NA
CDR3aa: CASSLVGGPPNEQFF
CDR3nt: TGTGCCAGCAGTTTAGTGGGGGGGCCGCCGAATGAGCAGTTCTTC

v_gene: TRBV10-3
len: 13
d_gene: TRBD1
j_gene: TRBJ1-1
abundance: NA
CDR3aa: CAISWTGRTEAFF
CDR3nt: TGTGCCATCAGTTGGACAGGGCGCACTGAAGCTTTCTTT

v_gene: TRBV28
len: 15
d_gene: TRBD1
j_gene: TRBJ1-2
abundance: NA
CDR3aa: CASSPRTGDTYGYTF
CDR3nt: TGTGCCAGCAGTCCAAGGACAGGGGATACCTATGGCTACACCTTC

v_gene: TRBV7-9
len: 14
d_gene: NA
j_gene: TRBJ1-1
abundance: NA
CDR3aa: CAILRGGQGTEAFF
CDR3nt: TGTGCCATCCTAAGGGGGGGGCAGGGAACTGAAGCTTTCTTT

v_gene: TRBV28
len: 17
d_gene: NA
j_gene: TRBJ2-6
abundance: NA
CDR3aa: CASSLLEEGVGANVLTF
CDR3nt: TGTGCCAGCAGTTTATTAGAAGAGGGGGTTGGGGCCAACGTCCTGACTTTC

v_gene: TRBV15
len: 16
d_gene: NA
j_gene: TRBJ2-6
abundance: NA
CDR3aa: CATSSEGGSGANVLTF
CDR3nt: TGTGCCACCAGCAGTGAAGGGGGTTCTGGGGCCAACGTCCTGACTTTC

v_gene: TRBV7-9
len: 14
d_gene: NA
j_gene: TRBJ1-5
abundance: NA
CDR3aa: CASSPVRSNQPQHF
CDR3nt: TGTGCCAGCAGCCCCGTAAGAAGCAATCAGCCCCAGCATTTT

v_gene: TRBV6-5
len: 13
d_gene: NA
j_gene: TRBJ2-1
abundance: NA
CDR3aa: CASSPSGNDEQFF
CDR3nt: TGTGCCAGCAGCCCTTCGGGGAACGATGAGCAGTTCTTC

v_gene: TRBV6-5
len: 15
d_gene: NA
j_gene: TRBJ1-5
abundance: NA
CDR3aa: CASSRQRAGDQPQHF
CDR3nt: TGTGCCAGCAGCAGACAGAGGGCCGGAGATCAGCCCCAGCATTTT

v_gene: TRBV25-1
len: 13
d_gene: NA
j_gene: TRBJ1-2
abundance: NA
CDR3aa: CASSYLGAVGYTF
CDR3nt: TGTGCCAGCAGTTATTTGGGTGCAGTAGGCTACACCTTC

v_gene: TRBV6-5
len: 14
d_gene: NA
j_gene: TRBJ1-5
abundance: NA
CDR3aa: CASSLTGINQPQHF
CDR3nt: TGTGCCAGCAGTTTAACAGGGATTAATCAGCCCCAGCATTTT

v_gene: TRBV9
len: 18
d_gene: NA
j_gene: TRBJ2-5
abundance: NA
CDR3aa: CASSAGTVTLGAQETQYF
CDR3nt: TGTGCCAGCAGCGCCGGGACGGTTACCCTGGGGGCTCAAGAGACCCAGTACTTC

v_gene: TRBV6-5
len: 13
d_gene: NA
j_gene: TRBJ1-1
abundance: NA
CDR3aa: CASLDRTNTEAFF
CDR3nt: TGTGCCAGCTTGGACAGAACGAACACTGAAGCTTTCTTT

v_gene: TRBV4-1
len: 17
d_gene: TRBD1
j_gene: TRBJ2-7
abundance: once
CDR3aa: CASSPLPGQGRSYEQYF
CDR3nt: TGCGCCAGCAGCCCCCTGCCGGGACAGGGGCGATCCTACGAGCAGTACTTC

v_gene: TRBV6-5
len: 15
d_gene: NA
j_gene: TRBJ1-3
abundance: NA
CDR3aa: CASRPRGASGNTIYF
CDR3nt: TGTGCCAGCAGACCCCGGGGTGCCTCTGGAAACACCATATATTTT

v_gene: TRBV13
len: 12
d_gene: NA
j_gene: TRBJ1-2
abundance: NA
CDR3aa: CASSSLNYGYTF
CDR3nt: TGTGCCAGCAGCTCCCTGAACTATGGCTACACCTTC

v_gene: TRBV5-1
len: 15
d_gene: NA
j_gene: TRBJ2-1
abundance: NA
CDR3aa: CASSLWGALYNEQFF
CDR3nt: TGCGCCAGCAGCTTGTGGGGGGCGTTGTACAATGAGCAGTTCTTC

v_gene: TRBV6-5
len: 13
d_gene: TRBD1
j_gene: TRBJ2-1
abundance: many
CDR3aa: CATVGGGYNEQFF
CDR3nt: TGTGCCACTGTAGGGGGCGGCTACAATGAGCAGTTCTTC

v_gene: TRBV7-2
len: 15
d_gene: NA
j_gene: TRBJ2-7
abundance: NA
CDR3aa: CASSLEGASYHEQYF
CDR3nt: TGTGCCAGCAGCTTAGAGGGCGCAAGCTACCACGAGCAGTACTTC

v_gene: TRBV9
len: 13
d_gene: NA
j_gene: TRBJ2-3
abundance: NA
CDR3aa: CASSGLVPSVQYF
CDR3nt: TGTGCCAGCAGCGGACTCGTCCCTTCGGTGCAGTATTTT

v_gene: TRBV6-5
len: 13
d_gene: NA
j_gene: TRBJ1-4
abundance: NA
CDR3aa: CASSYSSGGKLFF
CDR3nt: TGTGCCAGCAGTTATTCTTCCGGGGGAAAACTGTTTTTT

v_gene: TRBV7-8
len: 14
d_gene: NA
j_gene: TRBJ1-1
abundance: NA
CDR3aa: CASSQVSVDTEAFF
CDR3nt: TGTGCCAGCAGCCAGGTGTCAGTGGACACTGAAGCTTTCTTT

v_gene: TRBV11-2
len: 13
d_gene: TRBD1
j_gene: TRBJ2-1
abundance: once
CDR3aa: CAGGTGDYNEQFF
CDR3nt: TGTGCCGGCGGGACAGGGGATTACAATGAGCAGTTCTTC

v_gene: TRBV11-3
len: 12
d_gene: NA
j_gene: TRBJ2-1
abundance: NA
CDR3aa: CASSLEVHEQFF
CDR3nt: TGTGCCAGCAGCTTAGAGGTGCATGAGCAGTTCTTC

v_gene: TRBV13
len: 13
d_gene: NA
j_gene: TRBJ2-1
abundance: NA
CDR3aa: CASSLGWRNEQFF
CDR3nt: TGTGCCAGCAGCTTAGGGTGGCGCAATGAGCAGTTCTTC

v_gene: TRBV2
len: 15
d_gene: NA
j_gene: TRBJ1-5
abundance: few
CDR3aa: CASSEGARLNQPQHF
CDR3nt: TGTGCCAGCAGTGAAGGGGCCAGGTTAAATCAGCCCCAGCATTTT

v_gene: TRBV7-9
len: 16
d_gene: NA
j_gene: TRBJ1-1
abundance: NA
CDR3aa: CASSSRAPYRGTEAFF
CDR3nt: TGTGCCAGCAGCTCCCGGGCCCCATACCGGGGCACTGAAGCTTTCTTT

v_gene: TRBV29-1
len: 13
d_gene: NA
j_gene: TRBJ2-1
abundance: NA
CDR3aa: CSVERRIGNEQFF
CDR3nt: TGCAGCGTTGAAAGGAGGATAGGGAATGAGCAGTTCTTC

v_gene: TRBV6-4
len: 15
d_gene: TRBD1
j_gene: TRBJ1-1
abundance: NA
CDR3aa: CASRAEGAGNTEAFF
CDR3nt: TGTGCAAGTCGGGCGGAGGGGGCAGGGAACACTGAAGCTTTCTTT

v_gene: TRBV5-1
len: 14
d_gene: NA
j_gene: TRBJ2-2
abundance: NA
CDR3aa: CAGIGQKNTGELFF
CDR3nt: TGCGCCGGGATCGGACAGAAGAACACCGGGGAGCTGTTTTTT

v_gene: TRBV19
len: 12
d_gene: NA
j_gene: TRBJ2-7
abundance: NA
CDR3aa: CASSIGPYEQYF
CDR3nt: TGTGCCAGTAGTATAGGACCCTACGAGCAGTACTTC

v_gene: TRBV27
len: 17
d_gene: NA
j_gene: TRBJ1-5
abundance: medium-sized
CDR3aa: CASSFTFTPGSAQPQHF
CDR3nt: TGTGCCAGCAGTTTTACTTTTACGCCAGGGTCGGCTCAGCCCCAGCATTTT

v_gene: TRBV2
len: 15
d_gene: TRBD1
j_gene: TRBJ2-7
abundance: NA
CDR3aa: CASCLGQGDLYEQYF
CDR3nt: TGTGCCAGCTGCCTTGGACAGGGGGATCTCTACGAGCAGTACTTC

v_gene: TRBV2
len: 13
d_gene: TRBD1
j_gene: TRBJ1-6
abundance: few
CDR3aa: CASQQGADSPLHF
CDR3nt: TGTGCCAGCCAACAGGGGGCCGATTCACCCCTCCACTTT

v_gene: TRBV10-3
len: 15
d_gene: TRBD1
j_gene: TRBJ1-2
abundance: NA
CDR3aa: CAISESGGQGDGYTF
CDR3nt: TGTGCCATCAGTGAGTCGGGGGGACAGGGGGACGGCTACACCTTC

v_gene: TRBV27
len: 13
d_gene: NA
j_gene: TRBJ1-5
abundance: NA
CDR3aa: CASSLFGGQPQHF
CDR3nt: TGTGCCAGCAGTTTATTCGGGGGTCAGCCCCAGCATTTT

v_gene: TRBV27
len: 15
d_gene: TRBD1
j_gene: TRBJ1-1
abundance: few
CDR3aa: CASSLSQGANTEAFF
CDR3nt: TGTGCCAGCAGTTTATCGCAGGGGGCGAACACTGAAGCTTTCTTT

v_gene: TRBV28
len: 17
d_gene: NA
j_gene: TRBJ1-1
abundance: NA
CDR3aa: CASSLSRGDPAHTEAFF
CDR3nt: TGTGCCAGCAGTTTAAGTAGAGGGGATCCGGCCCACACTGAAGCTTTCTTT

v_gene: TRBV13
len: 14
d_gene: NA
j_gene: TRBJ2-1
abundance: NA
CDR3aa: CASGPGGAHNEQFF
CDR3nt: TGTGCCAGCGGCCCAGGGGGGGCCCACAATGAGCAGTTCTTC

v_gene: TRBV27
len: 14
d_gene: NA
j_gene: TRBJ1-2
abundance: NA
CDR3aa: CASSLSQQTYGYTF
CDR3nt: TGTGCCAGCAGTTTAAGCCAACAGACCTATGGCTACACCTTC

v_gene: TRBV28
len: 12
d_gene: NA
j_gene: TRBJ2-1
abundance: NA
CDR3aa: CATTESYNEQFF
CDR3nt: TGTGCCACCACAGAGTCCTACAATGAGCAGTTCTTC

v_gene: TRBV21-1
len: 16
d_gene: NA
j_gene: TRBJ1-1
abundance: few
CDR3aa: CASSNRPGDMNTEAFF
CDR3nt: TGTGCCAGCAGCAATAGGCCAGGGGATATGAACACTGAAGCTTTCTTT

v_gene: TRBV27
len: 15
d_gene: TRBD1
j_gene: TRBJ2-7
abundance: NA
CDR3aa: CASTPQGAPVWEQYF
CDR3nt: TGTGCCAGCACTCCGCAGGGGGCCCCAGTATGGGAGCAGTACTTC